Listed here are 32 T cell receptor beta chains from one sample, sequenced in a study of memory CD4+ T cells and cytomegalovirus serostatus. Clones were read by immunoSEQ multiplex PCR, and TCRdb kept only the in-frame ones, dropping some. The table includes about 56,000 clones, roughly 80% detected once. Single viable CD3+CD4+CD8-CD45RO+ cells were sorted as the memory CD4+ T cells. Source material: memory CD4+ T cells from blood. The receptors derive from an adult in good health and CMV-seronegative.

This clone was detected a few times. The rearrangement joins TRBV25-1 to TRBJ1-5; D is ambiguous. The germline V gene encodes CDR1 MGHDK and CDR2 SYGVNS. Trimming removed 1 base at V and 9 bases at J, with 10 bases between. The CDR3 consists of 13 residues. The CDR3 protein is CASSESGITPQHF. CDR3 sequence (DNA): TGTGCCAGCAGTGAATCCGGGATAACGCCCCAGCATTTT.

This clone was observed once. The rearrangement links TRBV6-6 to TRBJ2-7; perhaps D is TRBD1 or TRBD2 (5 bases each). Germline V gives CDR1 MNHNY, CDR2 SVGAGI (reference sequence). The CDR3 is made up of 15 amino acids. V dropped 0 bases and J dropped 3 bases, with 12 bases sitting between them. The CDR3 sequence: CASSYSSRENYEQYF. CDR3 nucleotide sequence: TGTGCCAGCAGTTACTCTTCCAGGGAGAACTACGAGCAGTACTTC.

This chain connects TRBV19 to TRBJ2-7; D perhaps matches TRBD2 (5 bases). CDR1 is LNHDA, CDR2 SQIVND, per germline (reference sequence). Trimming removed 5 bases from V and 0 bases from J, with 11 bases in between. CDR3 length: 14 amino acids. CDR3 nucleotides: TGTGCCAGTAGTTGGGGTCGGGACTCCTACGAGCAGTACTTC. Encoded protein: CASSWGRDSYEQYF. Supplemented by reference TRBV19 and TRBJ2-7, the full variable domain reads DGGITQSPKYLFRKEGQNVTLSCEQNLNHDAMYWYRQDPGQGLRLIYYSQIVNDFQKGDIAEGYSVSREKKESFPLTVTSAQKNPTAFYLCASSWGRDSYEQYFGPGTRLTVT.

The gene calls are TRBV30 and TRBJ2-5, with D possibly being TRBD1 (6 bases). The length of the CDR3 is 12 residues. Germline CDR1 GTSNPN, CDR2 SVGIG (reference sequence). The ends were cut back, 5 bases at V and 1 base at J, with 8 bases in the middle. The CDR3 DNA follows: TGTGCCTGGGGGACAATCCAAGAGACCCAGTACTTC. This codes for CAWGTIQETQYF.

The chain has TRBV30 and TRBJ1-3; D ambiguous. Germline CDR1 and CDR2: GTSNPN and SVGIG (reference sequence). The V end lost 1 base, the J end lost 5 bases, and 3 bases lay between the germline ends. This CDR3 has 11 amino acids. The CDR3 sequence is CAWSDRNTIYF. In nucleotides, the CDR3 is TGTGCCTGGAGTGACCGAAACACCATATATTTT.

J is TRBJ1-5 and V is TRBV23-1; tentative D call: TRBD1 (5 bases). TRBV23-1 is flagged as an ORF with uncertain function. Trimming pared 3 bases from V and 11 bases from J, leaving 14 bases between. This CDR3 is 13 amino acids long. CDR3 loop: CASSQPGRRTQHF. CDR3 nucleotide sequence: TGCGCCAGCAGTCAGCCAGGGAGGCGGACCCAGCATTTT.

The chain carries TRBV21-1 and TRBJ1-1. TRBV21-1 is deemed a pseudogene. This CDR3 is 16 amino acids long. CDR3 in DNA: TGTGCCCACCGGCCCCTTCGAGGCAGCGGTCCGGAGTGCGCTTTCTTT. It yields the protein CAHRPLRGSGPECAFF.

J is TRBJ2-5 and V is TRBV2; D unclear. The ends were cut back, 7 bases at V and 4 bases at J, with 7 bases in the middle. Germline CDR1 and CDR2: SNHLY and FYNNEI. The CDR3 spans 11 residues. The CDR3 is CASNYPETQYF. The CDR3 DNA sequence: TGTGCCAGCAACTATCCAGAGACCCAGTACTTC. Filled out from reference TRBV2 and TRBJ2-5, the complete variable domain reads EPEVTQTPSHQVTQMGQEVILRCVPISNHLYFYWYRQILGQKVEFLVSFYNNEISEKSEIFDDQFSVERPDGSNFTLKIRSTKLEDSAMYFCASNYPETQYFGPGTRLLVL.

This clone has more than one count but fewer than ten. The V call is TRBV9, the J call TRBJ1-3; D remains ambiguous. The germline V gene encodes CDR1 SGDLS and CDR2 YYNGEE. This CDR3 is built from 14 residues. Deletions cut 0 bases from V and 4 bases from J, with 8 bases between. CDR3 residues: CASSVEAQGNTIYF. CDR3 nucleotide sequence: TGTGCCAGCAGCGTAGAGGCCCAAGGAAACACCATATATTTT.

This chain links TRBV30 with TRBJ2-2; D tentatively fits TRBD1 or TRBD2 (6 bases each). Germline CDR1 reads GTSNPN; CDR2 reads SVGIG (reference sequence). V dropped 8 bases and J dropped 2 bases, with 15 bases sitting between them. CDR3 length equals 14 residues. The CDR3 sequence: CARTVGGNTGELFF. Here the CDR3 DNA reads TGTGCCCGGACAGTCGGGGGAAACACCGGGGAGCTGTTTTTT.

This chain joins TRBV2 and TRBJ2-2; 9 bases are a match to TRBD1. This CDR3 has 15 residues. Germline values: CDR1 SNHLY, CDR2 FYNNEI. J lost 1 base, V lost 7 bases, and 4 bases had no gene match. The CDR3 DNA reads TGTGCCAGCATCTCGGGACAGGGGAACACCGGGGAGCTGTTTTTT. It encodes CASISGQGNTGELFF.

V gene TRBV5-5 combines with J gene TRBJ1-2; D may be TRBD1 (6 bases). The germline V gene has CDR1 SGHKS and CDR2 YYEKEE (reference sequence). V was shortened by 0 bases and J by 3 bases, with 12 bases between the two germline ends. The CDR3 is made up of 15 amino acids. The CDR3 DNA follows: TGTGCCAGCAGCTTGGCCCCCAGGGGATACTATGGCTACACCTTC. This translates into CASSLAPRGYYGYTF.

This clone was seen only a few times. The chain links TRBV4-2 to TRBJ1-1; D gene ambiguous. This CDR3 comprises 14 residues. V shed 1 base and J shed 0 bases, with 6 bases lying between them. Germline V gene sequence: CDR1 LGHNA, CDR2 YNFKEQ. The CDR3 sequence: CASSQGRMNTEAFF. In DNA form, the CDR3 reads TGTGCCAGCAGCCAAGGACGGATGAACACTGAAGCTTTCTTT.

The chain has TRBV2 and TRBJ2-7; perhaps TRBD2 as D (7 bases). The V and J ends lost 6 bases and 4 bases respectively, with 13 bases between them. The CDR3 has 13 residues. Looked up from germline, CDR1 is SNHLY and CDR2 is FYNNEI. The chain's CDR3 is CASRVGGQYEQYF. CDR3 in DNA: TGTGCCAGCAGGGTGGGGGGGCAGTACGAGCAGTACTTC.

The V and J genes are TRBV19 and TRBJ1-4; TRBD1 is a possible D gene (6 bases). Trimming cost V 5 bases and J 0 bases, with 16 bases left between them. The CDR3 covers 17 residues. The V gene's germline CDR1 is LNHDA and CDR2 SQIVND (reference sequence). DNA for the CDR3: TGTGCCAGTAGTGCCCACAACACAGGGACAACTAATGAAAAACTGTTTTTT. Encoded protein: CASSAHNTGTTNEKLFF.

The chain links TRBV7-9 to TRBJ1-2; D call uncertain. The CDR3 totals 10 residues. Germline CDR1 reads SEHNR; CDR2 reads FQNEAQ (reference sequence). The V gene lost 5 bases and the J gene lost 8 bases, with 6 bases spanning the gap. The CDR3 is CASSPGGYTF. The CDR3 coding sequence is TGTGCCAGCAGCCCTGGCGGCTACACCTTC.

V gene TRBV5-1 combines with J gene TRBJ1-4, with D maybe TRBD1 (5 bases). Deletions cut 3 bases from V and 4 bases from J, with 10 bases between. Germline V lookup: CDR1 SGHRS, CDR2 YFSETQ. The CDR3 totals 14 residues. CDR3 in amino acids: CASSSQGVNEKLFF. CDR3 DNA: TGCGCCAGCAGCTCCCAGGGTGTTAATGAAAAACTGTTTTTT. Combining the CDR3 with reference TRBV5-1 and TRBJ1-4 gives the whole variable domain KAGVTQTPRYLIKTRGQQVTLSCSPISGHRSVSWYQQTPGQGLQFLFEYFSETQRNKGNFPGRFSGRQFSNSRSEMNVSTLELGDSALYLCASSSQGVNEKLFFGSGTQLSVL.

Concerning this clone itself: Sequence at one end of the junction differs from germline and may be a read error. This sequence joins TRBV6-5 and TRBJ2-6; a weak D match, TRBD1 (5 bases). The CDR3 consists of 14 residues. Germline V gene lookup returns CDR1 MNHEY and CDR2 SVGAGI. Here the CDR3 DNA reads TGTGCCATCAGTGACAGCTCTGGGGCCAACGTCCTGACTTTC. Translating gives CAISDSSGANVLTF.

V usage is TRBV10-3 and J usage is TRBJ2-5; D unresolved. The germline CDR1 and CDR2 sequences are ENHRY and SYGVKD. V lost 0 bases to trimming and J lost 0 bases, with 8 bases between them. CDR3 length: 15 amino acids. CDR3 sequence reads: CAISESGLYQETQYF. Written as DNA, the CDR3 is TGTGCCATCAGTGAGTCCGGTCTGTACCAAGAGACCCAGTACTTC.

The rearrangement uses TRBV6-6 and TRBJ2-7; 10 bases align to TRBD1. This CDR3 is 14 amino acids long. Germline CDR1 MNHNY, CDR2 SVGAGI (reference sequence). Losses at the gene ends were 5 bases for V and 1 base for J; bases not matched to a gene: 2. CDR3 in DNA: TGTGCCAGCAGTCGGGACAGGGGTTCCTACGAGCAGTACTTC. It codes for CASSRDRGSYEQYF.

Here the CDR3 DNA reads TGTGCCAGCAGCCGGTTGGCCCTGGCGGATGGCTACACCTTC. This encodes CASSRLALADGYTF. The chain joins TRBV11-2 to TRBJ1-2; D is ambiguous. The CDR3 runs to 14 residues. The germline V and J ends were trimmed by 5 bases and 6 bases, with 16 bases remaining between them. The germline CDR1 and CDR2 sequences are SGHAT and FQNNGV.

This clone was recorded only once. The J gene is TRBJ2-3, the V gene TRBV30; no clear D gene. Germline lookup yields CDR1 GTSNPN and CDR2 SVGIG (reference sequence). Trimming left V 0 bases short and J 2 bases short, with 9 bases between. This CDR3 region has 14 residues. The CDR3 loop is CAWSVGQNTDTQYF. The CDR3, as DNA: TGTGCCTGGAGTGTAGGTCAGAACACAGATACGCAGTATTTT.

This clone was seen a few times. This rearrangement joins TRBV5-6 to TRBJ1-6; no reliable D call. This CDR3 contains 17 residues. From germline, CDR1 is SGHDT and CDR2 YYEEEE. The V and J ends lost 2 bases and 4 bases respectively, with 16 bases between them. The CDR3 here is CASSFREGTQYNSPLHF. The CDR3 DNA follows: TGTGCCAGCAGCTTCAGAGAAGGCACTCAATATAATTCACCCCTCCACTTT.

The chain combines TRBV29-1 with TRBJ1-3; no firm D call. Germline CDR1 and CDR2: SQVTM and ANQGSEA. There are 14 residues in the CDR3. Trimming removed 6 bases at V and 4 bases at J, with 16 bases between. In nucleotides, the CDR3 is TGCAGCGTCCGGGCGGGTTTTAAGGGAAACACCATATATTTT. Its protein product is CSVRAGFKGNTIYF.

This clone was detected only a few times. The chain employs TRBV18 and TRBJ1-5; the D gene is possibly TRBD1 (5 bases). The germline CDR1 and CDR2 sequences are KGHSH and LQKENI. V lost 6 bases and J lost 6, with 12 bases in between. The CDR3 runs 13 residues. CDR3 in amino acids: CASSSGTGQPQHF. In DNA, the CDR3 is TGTGCCAGCTCGTCAGGGACTGGTCAGCCCCAGCATTTT. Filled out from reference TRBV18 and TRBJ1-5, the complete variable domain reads NAGVMQNPRHLVRRRGQEARLRCSPMKGHSHVYWYRQLPEEGLKFMVYLQKENIIDESGMPKERFSAEFPKEGPSILRIQQVVRGDSAAYFCASSSGTGQPQHFGDGTRLSIL.

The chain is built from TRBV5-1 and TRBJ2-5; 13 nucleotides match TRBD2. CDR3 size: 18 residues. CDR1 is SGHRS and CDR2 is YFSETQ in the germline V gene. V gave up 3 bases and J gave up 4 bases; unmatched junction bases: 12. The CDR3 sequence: CASSSTGTSGVGAETQYF. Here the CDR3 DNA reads TGCGCCAGCAGCTCGACCGGGACTAGCGGGGTGGGGGCAGAGACCCAGTACTTC.

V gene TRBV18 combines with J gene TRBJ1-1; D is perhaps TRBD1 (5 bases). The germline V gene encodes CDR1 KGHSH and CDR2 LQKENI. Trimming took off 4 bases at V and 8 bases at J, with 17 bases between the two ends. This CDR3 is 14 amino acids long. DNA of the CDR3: TGTGCCAGCTCACGGGGGACCGGGGAGGGCGAAGCTTTCTTT. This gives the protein CASSRGTGEGEAFF.

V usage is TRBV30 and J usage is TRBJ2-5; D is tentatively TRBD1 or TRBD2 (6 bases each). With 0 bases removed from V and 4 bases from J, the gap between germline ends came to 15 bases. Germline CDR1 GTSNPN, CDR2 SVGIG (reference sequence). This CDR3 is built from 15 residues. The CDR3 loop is CAWSVLTGRGETQYF. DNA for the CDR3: TGTGCCTGGAGTGTACTTACAGGGCGGGGAGAGACCCAGTACTTC. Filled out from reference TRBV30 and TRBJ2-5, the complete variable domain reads SQTIHQWPATLVQPVGSPLSLECTVEGTSNPNLYWYRQAAGRGLQLLFYSVGIGQISSEVPQNLSASRPQDRQFILSSKKLLLSDSGFYLCAWSVLTGRGETQYFGPGTRLLVL.

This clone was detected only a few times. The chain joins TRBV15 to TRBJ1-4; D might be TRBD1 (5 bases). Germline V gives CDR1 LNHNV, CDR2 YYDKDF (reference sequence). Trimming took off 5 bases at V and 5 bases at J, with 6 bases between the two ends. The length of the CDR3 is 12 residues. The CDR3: CATSGGNEKLFF. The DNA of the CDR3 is TGTGCCACCAGCGGGGGAAATGAAAAACTGTTTTTT.

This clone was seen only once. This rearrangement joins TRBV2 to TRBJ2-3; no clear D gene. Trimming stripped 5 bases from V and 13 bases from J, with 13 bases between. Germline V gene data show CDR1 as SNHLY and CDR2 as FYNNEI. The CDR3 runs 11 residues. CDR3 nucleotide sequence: TGTGCCAGCAGTTTACCGGTCAGGAAGTATTTT. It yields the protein CASSLPVRKYF. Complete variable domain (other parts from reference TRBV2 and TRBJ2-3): EPEVTQTPSHQVTQMGQEVILRCVPISNHLYFYWYRQILGQKVEFLVSFYNNEISEKSEIFDDQFSVERPDGSNFTLKIRSTKLEDSAMYFCASSLPVRKYFGPGTRLTVL.

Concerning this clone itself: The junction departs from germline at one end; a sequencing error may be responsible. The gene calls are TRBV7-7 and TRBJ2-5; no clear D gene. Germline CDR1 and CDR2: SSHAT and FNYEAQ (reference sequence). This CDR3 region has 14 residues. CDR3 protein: CASSLDGFQETQYF. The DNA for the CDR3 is TGTGCTAGCAGCTTAGACGGGTTCCAAGAGACCCAGTACTTC.

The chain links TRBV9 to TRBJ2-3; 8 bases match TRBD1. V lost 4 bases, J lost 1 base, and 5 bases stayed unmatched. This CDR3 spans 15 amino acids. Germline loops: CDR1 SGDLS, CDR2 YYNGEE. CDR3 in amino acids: CASSFSDRGTDTQYF. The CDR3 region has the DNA TGTGCCAGCAGCTTTTCGGACAGGGGCACAGATACGCAGTATTTT.